This T cell receptor (beta chain) was profiled in a study of vaccination effects on CD4 cells after COVID-19. Study-wide results and limits: Healthy vaccinees' vaccine-induced clones included only 1 of 255 that recognized common cold coronaviruses.

This clone was detected only once. Its matching antigen is unknown. Antigen-specific CD4+ T cells expanded by the ViraFEST assay with viral peptide pools were then sequenced. The culture ran for under eleven days, and then CD4+ T cells were isolated. It was two doses of either the BNT162b2 or mRNA-1273 vaccine that participants received. Cultures used 2 million or so PBMC per well, around 9 IU/ml IL-2 and about 10 ug/ml peptides. IL-2 medium supplanted half the medium on days 3 and 7. The germline V gene has CDR1 MRHNA and CDR2 SNTAGT. Trimming removed 2 bases at V and 11 bases at J, with 9 bases between. This CDR3 region has 11 residues. Sequencing was performed with immunoSEQ multiplex PCR; in TCRdb, only in-frame clones are kept and a portion is missing. The table shows 27,000 or so clones, with 83% occurring only once.

This chain links TRBV6-4 with TRBJ1-1; no definite D call. The clonotype was recovered from a human donor who received a COVID-19 vaccine. Some clones in this sample may be carry-over from other donors' samples. This specimen was CD4+ T cells from PBMCs cultured with HCoV-NL63 spike peptides, taken after COVID-19 vaccination. CDR3 sequence reads: CASSDGLGAFF. In DNA, the CDR3 is TGTGCCAGCAGTGACGGACTTGGGGCTTTCTTT.